Following are 20 T cell receptor beta chains from one sample sequenced in a study of T cell responses to AZD1222 COVID-19 vaccine. TCRdb's table, derived via immunoSEQ multiplex PCR, lists solely in-frame clones and lacks some. This sample has some 69,000 clones; under 90% occur once, and the top ten carry about 14%. The source material was peripheral blood, sampled 28 days after the second AZD1222 dose. The receptors were sampled from an adult who received the AZD1222 COVID-19 vaccine.

This clone has just a few counts. The chain couples TRBV5-4 to TRBJ2-1; D may be TRBD1 (6 bases). V shed 4 bases and J shed 14 bases, with 13 bases lying between them. The CDR3 runs 11 residues. CDR1 and CDR2 (germline): SGHNT, YYREEE (reference sequence). In DNA, the CDR3 is TGTGCCAGCAGCGCCTACAGGGTTGAGTTCTTC. This translates into CASSAYRVEFF.

CDR3 coding DNA: TGTGCCAGCAGTGAGCCGAGTGGAATGAACACTGAAGCTTTCTTT. Translation: CASSEPSGMNTEAFF. The rearrangement uses TRBV6-1 and TRBJ1-1; D ambiguous. Trimming took off 3 bases at V and 0 bases at J, with 11 bases between the two ends. The CDR3 spans 15 residues. The germline gives CDR1 MNHNS, CDR2 SASEGT.

The V call is TRBV4-1, the J call TRBJ1-1; 8 positions agree with TRBD1. V trimming: 1 base; J trimming: 0 bases; junction bases outside the gene matches: 13. Germline V gene sequence: CDR1 MGHRA, CDR2 YSYEKL. This CDR3 contains 19 residues. Here the CDR3 DNA reads TGCGCCAGCAGCCAAGCCCCGGACAGGGCGAACTTCTTGAACACTGAAGCTTTCTTT. The encoded protein is CASSQAPDRANFLNTEAFF.

The chain combines TRBV29-1 with TRBJ2-1; the D gene is possibly TRBD2 (5 bases). CDR1 is SQVTM and CDR2 is ANQGSEA in the germline V gene. The CDR3 has 13 residues. Trimming stripped 5 bases from V and 4 bases from J, with 12 bases between. The DNA of the CDR3 is TGCAGCGTTCTCGGGGTACGGTACAATGAGCAGTTCTTC. Protein product: CSVLGVRYNEQFF.

The CDR3 DNA follows: TGTGCCAGCAGTCCTTGGACAGAGAACACTGAAGCTTTCTTT. This encodes CASSPWTENTEAFF. The chain recombines TRBV28 with TRBJ1-1, with TRBD1 as a possible D gene (6 bases). Trimming removed 5 bases at V and 1 base at J, with 11 bases between. Germline V CDR1 and CDR2: MDHEN, SYDVKM. This CDR3 contains 14 residues.

This clone has just a few counts. The CDR3 DNA reads as TGTGCCAGCAGGGGTCAGGGGATCCACGAGCAGTACTTC. This gives the protein CASRGQGIHEQYF. This chain uses TRBV7-9 with TRBJ2-7; D may be TRBD1 (6 bases). The CDR3 runs 13 residues. Trimming took 6 bases from V and 5 from J, leaving 14 bases between them. The germline V gene encodes CDR1 SEHNR and CDR2 FQNEAQ (reference sequence). Full variable domain (rest looked up from reference TRBV7-9 and TRBJ2-7): DTGVSQNPRHKITKRGQNVTFRCDPISEHNRLYWYRQTLGQGPEFLTYFQNEAQLEKSRLLSDRFSAERPKGSFSTLEIQRTEQGDSAMYLCASRGQGIHEQYFGPGTRLTVT.

The rearrangement joins TRBV2 to TRBJ2-5; 14 nucleotides agree with TRBD2. J lost 6 bases, V lost 6 bases, and 6 bases had no gene match. In germline, CDR1 is SNHLY, CDR2 FYNNEI. The CDR3 runs 15 residues. The DNA for the CDR3 is TGTGCCAGCAGGACGACTAGCGGGGGGGAGAAGACCCAGTACTTC. It is translated as CASRTTSGGEKTQYF.

As DNA, the CDR3 is TGTGCCAGCAGTTTAGGGACAGGGAACTATGGCTACACCTTC. Its translation: CASSLGTGNYGYTF. The chain carries TRBV28 and TRBJ1-2; 9 bases line up with TRBD1. CDR3 length: 14 residues. Losses at the gene ends were 2 bases for V and 2 bases for J; bases not matched to a gene: 0. Per the germline V gene, CDR1 is MDHEN and CDR2 is SYDVKM.

This clone was picked up one time. The chain is built from TRBV25-1 and TRBJ2-1, with a weak D call TRBD1 (6 bases). This CDR3 has 15 residues. Trimming stripped 3 bases from V and 7 bases from J, with 16 bases between. The V gene's germline CDR1 is MGHDK and CDR2 SYGVNS. The CDR3 sequence: CASSELGALGNEQFF. In DNA, the CDR3 is TGTGCCAGCAGTGAGTTGGGGGCCCTCGGTAATGAGCAGTTCTTC.

The chain uses TRBV9 and TRBJ2-3; possibly TRBD2 for D (5 bases). CDR3 length: 15 amino acids. V was cut by 0 bases and J by 2 bases, with 10 bases left in between. CDR1 and CDR2 (germline): SGDLS, YYNGEE. The CDR3 DNA is TGTGCCAGCAGCGTAGCTGAGGGCAACACAGATACGCAGTATTTT. Translating gives CASSVAEGNTDTQYF.

J is TRBJ1-2 and V is TRBV7-6; D is unclear. Germline V CDR1 and CDR2: SGHVS, FNYEAQ. The CDR3 contains 16 residues. Trimming stripped 2 bases from V and 0 bases from J, with 13 bases between. The CDR3 loop reads CASSLSSELANYGYTF. DNA of the CDR3: TGTGCCAGCAGCTTATCTTCAGAACTAGCTAACTATGGCTACACCTTC.

The V and J genes are TRBV24-1 and TRBJ1-5; perhaps TRBD1 as D (5 bases). V lost 6 bases, J lost 0 bases, and 11 bases lay in between. This CDR3 is built from 15 residues. Germline V gene data show CDR1 as KGHDR and CDR2 as SFDVKD. The CDR3 loop is CATSPGQNSNQPQHF. CDR3 in DNA: TGTGCCACCAGTCCAGGACAAAATAGCAATCAGCCCCAGCATTTT.

The chain employs TRBV5-1 and TRBJ1-6, with 7 nucleotides matching TRBD1. The CDR3 loop spans 15 amino acids. Per germline, CDR1 SGHRS and CDR2 YFSETQ. J was trimmed by 6 bases and V by 6 bases; bases with no gene match: 9. CDR3 protein: CASTPSGQVNSPLHF. DNA of the CDR3: TGCGCCAGCACCCCCTCCGGACAGGTTAATTCACCCCTCCACTTT.

This sequence joins TRBV3-1 (or the pseudogene TRBV3-2) and TRBJ2-5; D uncertain. The CDR3 has 16 amino acids. Trimming pared 5 bases from V and 5 bases from J, leaving 21 bases between. In germline, CDR1 is LGHDT, CDR2 YNNKEL (reference sequence). Here the CDR3 DNA reads TGTGCCAGCAGCTCGCACCGTAGGGTCGAAAGGGAGACCCAGTACTTC. It yields the protein CASSSHRRVERETQYF.

This clone was seen a few times. The chain uses TRBV7-9 and TRBJ1-5, with D maybe TRBD1 (5 bases). Trimming pared 1 base from V and 7 bases from J, leaving 11 bases between. Germline lookup yields CDR1 SEHNR and CDR2 FQNEAQ (reference sequence). The CDR3 contains 14 residues. The CDR3 here is CASSLVGDGQPQHF. For the CDR3, the DNA is TGTGCCAGCAGCTTAGTAGGGGACGGGCAGCCCCAGCATTTT.

This sequence joins TRBV12-3 or TRBV12-4 and TRBJ2-7; no clear D. The CDR3 length is 13 residues. V lost 2 bases, J lost 4 bases, and 9 bases lay in between. DNA for the CDR3: TGTGCCAGCAGTTTAATCTGGGGATACGAGCAGTACTTC. This gives the protein CASSLIWGYEQYF.

The rearrangement joins TRBV6-4 to TRBJ1-2; the D gene is possibly TRBD1 (5 bases). V was trimmed by 10 bases and J by 2 bases, leaving 14 bases between them. Germline V gene sequence: CDR1 MRHNA, CDR2 SNTAGT. The CDR3 consists of 13 residues. CDR3 sequence: CATKRDGNYGYTF. The DNA for the CDR3 is TGTGCCACCAAACGGGACGGCAACTATGGCTACACCTTC.

This clone was detected only a few times. The V call is TRBV5-4, the J call TRBJ2-1; 15 bases are shared with TRBD2. With V trimmed by 4 bases and J by 4 bases, 6 bases remained unmatched. The length of the CDR3 is 17 residues. Germline CDR1 SGHNT, CDR2 YYREEE (reference sequence). The CDR3 sequence: CASSRTSGGAVYNEQFF. In nucleotides, the CDR3 is TGTGCCAGCAGCAGGACTAGCGGGGGGGCCGTGTACAATGAGCAGTTCTTC.

The CDR3 sequence is CASTTPPYEQYF. The CDR3 DNA follows: TGTGCCAGCACCACACCCCCGTACGAGCAGTACTTC. The gene calls are TRBV6-6 and TRBJ2-7; no definite D call. This CDR3 contains 12 residues. CDR1 MNHNY and CDR2 SVGAGI come from the germline V gene (reference sequence). V shed 7 bases and J shed 4 bases, with 11 bases lying between them.

This chain uses TRBV4-1 with TRBJ1-2, with D perhaps matching TRBD1 (6 bases). CDR1 and CDR2 from the germline V gene are MGHRA and YSYEKL. The V end lost 1 base, the J end lost 4 bases, and 16 bases lay between the germline ends. This CDR3 comprises 16 residues. The CDR3 DNA sequence: TGCGCCAGCAGCCAAGTGGGCAGGGGAGCTGGCTATGGCTACACCTTC. This sequence encodes CASSQVGRGAGYGYTF.